Listed below are T cell receptor beta chains from one sample, sequenced in a study of blood T cell repertoires in COVID-19. Repertoires were generated with immunoSEQ multiplex PCR, while TCRdb's copy carries only in-frame clones and drops some. The profile shows roughly 350,000 clones, 85% of them singletons. The source material was peripheral blood. The receptors were sampled from a woman aged 18-30 years with acute or convalescent COVID-19. Each CDR3 is given with its conserved first and last residue.

TRBV6-5	CASSFTNYGYTF
TRBV29-1	CSVNDRVDGYTF
TRBV7-8	CASSLSPGQIGNTEAFF
TRBV28	CASSLIRGEQYF
TRBV15	CATSRVEGRQNYGYTF
TRBV19	CASSIEAGAGELFF
TRBV2	CASSLSGGVDNQPQHF
TRBV11-2	CASSPPTGGYTEAFF
TRBV6-1	CASSESDRGHNQPQHF
TRBV6-5	CASSLRGAEAFF
TRBV28	CASSPGQGYNSPLHF
TRBV25-1	CASSDWASPEVNYGYTF
TRBV27	CASSFGFNYGYTF
TRBV28	CASSDRNAATEAFF
TRBV27	CASSTGAYNQPQHF
TRBV7-9	CASSLVIQDVSPLHF
TRBV9	CASSPAQEKGEQYF